This TCR beta chain was captured in a study of CD8 T cells in ankylosing spondylitis. Whole-study results and caveats: Reportedly, matched ankylosing spondylitis synovial fluid was significantly enriched for disease-linked clones.

TCRdb itself ran the 5' RACE reads through MiXCR, one entry per CDR3 protein. The sample shows 200,000 or so distinct CDR3 sequences, approximately 12% of them seen only once. This clonotype was counted ten times or more. What it binds is unknown. The CDR3 contains 15 residues. Germline CDR1 and CDR2: SNHLY and FYNNEI. Trimming cost V 6 bases and J 7 bases, with 18 bases left between them. Sequencing was carried out using blood, either unsorted or a sorted T cell fraction (not recorded which). The receptor comes from a female donor with ankylosing spondylitis or in good health (not recorded which). The chain recombines TRBV2 with TRBJ2-2; D remains unclear. The CDR3 DNA reads as TGTGCCAGCAGGTTCGTGGGAAAGGAGAACGGGGAGCTGTTTTTT. It yields the protein CASRFVGKENGELFF.